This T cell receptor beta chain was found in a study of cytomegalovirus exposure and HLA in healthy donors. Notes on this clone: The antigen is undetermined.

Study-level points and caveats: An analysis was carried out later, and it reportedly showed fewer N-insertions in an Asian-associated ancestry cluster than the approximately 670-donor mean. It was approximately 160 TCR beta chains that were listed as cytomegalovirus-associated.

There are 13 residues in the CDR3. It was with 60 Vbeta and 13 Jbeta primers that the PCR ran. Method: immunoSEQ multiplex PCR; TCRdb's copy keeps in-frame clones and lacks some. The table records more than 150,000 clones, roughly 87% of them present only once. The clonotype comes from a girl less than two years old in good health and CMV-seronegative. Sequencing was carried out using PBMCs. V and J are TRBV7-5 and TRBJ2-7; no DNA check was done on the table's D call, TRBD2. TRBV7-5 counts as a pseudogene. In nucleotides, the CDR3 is TGTGTCAGAAGCTCCGGGTTTCCCTACGAGCAGTACTTC. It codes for CVRSSGFPYEQYF.